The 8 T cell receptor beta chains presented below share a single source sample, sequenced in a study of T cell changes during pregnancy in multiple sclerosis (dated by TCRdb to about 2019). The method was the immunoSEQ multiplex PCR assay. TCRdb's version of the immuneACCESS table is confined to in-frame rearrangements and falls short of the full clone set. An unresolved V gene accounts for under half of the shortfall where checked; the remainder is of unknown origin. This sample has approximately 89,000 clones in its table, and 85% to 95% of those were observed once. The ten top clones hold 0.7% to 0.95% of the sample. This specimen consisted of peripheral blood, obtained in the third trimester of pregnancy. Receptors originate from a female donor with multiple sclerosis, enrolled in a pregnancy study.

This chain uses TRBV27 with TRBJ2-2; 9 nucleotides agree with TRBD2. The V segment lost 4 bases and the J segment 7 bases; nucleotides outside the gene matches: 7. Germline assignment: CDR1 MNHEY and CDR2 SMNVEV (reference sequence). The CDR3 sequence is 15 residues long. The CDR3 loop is CASSYKGLASGELFF. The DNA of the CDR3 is TGTGCCAGCAGTTACAAGGGACTAGCAAGCGGGGAGCTGTTTTTT.

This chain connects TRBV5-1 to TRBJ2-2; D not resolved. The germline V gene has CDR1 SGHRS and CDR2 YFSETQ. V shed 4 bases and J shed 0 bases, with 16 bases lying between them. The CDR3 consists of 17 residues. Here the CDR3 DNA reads TGCGCCAGCAGCCCATCACTTCAATACGCGAACACCGGGGAGCTGTTTTTT. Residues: CASSPSLQYANTGELFF.

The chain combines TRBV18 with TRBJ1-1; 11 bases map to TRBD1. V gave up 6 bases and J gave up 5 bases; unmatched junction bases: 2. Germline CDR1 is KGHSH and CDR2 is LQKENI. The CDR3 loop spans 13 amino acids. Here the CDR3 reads CASSGQGGTEAFF. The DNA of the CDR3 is TGTGCCAGCTCGGGACAGGGGGGGACTGAAGCTTTCTTT.

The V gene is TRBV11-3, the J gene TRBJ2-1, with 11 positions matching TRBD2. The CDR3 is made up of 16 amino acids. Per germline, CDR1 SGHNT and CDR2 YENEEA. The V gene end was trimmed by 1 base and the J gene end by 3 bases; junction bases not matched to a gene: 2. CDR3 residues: CASSLGGLAVYNEQFF. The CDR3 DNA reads TGTGCCAGCAGCTTAGGGGGACTAGCGGTCTACAATGAGCAGTTCTTC.

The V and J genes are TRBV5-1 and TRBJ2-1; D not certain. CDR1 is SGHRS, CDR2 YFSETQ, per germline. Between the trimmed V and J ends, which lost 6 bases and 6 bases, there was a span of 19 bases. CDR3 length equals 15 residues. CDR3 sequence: CASTPGAAYANEQFF. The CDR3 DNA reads TGCGCCAGCACACCCGGTGCTGCCTACGCCAATGAGCAGTTCTTC. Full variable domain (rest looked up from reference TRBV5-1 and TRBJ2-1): KAGVTQTPRYLIKTRGQQVTLSCSPISGHRSVSWYQQTPGQGLQFLFEYFSETQRNKGNFPGRFSGRQFSNSRSEMNVSTLELGDSALYLCASTPGAAYANEQFFGPGTRLTVL.

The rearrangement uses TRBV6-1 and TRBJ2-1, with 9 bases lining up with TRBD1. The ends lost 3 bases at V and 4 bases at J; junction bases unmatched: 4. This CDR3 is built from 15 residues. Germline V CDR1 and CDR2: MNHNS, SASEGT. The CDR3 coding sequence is TGTGCCAGCAGTGACGGACAGGGGACTTACAATGAGCAGTTCTTC. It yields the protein CASSDGQGTYNEQFF.

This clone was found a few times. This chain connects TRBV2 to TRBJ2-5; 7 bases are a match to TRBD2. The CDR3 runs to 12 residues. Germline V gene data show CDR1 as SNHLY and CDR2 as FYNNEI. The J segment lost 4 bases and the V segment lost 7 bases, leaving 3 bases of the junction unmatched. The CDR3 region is CASMGRGETQYF. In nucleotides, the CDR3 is TGTGCCAGCATGGGGAGGGGAGAGACCCAGTACTTC.

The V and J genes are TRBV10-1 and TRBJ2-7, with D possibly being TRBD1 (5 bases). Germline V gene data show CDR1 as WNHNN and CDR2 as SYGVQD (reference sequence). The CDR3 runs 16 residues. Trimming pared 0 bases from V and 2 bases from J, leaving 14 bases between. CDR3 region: CASSESKAGPPYEQYF. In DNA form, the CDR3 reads TGCGCCAGCAGTGAGTCTAAGGCAGGGCCCCCCTACGAGCAGTACTTC.